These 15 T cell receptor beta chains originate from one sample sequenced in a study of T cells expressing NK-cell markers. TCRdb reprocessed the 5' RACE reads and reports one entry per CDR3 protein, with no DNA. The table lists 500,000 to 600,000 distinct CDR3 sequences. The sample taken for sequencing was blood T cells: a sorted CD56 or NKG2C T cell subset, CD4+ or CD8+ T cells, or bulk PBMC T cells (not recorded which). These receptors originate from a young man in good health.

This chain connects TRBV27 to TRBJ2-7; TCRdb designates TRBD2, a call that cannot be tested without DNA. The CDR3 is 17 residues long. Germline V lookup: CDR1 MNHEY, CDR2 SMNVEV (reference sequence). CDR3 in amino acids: CASSLKLAGGLSYEQYF.

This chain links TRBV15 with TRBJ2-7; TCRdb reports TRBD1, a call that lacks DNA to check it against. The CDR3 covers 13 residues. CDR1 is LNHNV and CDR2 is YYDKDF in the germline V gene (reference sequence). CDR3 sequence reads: CATSRGTTYEQYF.

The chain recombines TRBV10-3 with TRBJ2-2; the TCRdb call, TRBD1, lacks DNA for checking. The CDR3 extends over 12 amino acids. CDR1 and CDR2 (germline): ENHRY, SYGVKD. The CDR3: CAIRPSGGELFF.

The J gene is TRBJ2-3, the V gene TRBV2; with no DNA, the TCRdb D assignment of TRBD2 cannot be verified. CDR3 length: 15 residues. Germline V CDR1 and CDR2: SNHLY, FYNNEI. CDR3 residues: CASSGGSGRTDTQYF. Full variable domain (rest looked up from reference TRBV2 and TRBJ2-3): EPEVTQTPSHQVTQMGQEVILRCVPISNHLYFYWYRQILGQKVEFLVSFYNNEISEKSEIFDDQFSVERPDGSNFTLKIRSTKLEDSAMYFCASSGGSGRTDTQYFGPGTRLTVL.

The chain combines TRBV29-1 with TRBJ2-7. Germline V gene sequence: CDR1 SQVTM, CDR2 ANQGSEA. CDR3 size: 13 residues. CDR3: CSVETGRDYEQYF.

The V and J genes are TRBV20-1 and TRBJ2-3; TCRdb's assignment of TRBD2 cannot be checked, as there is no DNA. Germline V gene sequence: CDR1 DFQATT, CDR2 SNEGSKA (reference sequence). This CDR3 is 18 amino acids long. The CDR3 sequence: CSAQPLAGGPVGTDTQYF.

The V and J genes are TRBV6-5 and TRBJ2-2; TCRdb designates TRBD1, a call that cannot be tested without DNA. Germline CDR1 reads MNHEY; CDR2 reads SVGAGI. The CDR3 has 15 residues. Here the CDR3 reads CASSYRGSQAGELFF.

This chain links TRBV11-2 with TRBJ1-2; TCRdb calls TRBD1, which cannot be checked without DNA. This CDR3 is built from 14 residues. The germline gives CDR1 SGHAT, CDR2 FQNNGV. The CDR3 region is CASRPPGTVYGYTF.

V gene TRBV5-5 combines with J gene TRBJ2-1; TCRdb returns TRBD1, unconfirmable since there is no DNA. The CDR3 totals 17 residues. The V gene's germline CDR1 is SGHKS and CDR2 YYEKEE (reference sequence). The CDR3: CASTDNPGTRPYNEQFF.

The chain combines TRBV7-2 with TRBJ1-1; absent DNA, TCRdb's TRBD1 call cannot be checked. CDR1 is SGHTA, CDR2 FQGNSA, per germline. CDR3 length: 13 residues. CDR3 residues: CASSVLQGAEAFF.

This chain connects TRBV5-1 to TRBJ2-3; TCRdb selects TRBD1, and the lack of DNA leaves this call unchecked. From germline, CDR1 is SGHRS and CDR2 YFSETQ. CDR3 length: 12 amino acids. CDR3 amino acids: CASSWTGGTQYF.

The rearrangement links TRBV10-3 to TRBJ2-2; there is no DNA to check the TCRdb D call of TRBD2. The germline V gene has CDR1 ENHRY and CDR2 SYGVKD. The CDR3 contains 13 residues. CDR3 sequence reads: CAISGRRDVELFF.

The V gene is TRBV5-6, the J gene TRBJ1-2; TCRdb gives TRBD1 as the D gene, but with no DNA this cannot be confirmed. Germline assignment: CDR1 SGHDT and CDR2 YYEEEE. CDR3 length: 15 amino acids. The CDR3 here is CASSDLRDRGLGYTF.

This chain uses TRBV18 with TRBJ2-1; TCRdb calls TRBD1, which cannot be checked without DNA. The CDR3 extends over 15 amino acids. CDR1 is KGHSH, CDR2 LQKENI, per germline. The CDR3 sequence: CASSPDLSGYNEQFF.

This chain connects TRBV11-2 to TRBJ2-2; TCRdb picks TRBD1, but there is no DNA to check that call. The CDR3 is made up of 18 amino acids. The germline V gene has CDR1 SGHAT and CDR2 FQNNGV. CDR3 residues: CASSPGTGGAVNTGELFF.